This TCR beta chain was sequenced for a study of Graves' ophthalmopathy and Graves' hyperthyroidism. Study as a whole: Investigators collected peripheral blood at initial diagnosis, before any treatment was given.

V was trimmed by 5 bases and J by 12 bases, leaving 16 bases between them. The CDR3 loop spans 13 amino acids. Germline V gene data show CDR1 as SEHNR and CDR2 as FQNEAQ (reference sequence). The sequenced template was RNA, covering the TCR beta CDR3 region. Scientists carried out first-round RT-PCR using HTBI primers and then a second-round multiplex PCR. TCRdb processed the multiplex PCR reads anew with MiXCR; each CDR3 protein has one entry. Here the sample spans around 670,000 distinct CDR3 sequences, 40% being singletons. Other autoimmune diseases, uncontrolled infections, pregnancy or lactation led to the exclusion of patients. The PBMC fraction was derived from more than 8 ml of fresh peripheral blood. This clonotype was found many times.

The sequenced sample consisted of peripheral blood. The chain employs TRBV7-9 and TRBJ1-4; D may be TRBD1 (6 bases). The origin of this receptor is an adult man with Graves' ophthalmopathy. CDR3: CASSQERRGQLFF. The CDR3 DNA follows: TGTGCCAGCAGCCAAGAACGCAGGGGACAACTGTTTTTT. Full variable domain (outside the CDR3, taken from reference TRBV7-9 and TRBJ1-4): DTGVSQNPRHKITKRGQNVTFRCDPISEHNRLYWYRQTLGQGPEFLTYFQNEAQLEKSRLLSDRFSAERPKGSFSTLEIQRTEQGDSAMYLCASSQERRGQLFFGSGTQLSVL.